Sequencing of this TCR beta chain was carried out in a study of CXCR3-negative and CXCR3-positive naive CD8 T cells. Study-level results: Both naive subsets, CXCR3-negative and CXCR3-positive, displayed similar TRBV-TRBJ usage, unlike memory cells. Both of the naive subsets showed about the same high diversity, but memory CD8+ cells had much less. More hydrophobic TRB CDR3s were found in CXCR3-positive naive cells than in CXCR3-negative naive cells.

As concerns this clonotype: The antigen remains undetermined.

Via 5' RACE with UMI labels, TRB cDNA libraries were prepared. TCRdb re-called the 5' RACE reads and catalogs CDR3 proteins one per entry, DNA excluded. With about 130,000 distinct CDR3 sequences in the sample, the ten largest clones hold around 0.5%. The CDR3 runs 15 residues. Germline lookup yields CDR1 SGHTA and CDR2 FQGTGA. CD45RO-CCR7+CD27+CD95- expression identified naive CD8+ T cells. The receptor's source is a human donor in good health. Some clones in this sample may be carry-over from other donors' samples. Sequencing was done on a sample of naive CXCR3- CD8+ T cells from blood. Subset indicated: CD45RO-CCR7+CD27+CD95- naive CD8+ T cells lacking CXCR3 (TNR3-). The genes are TRBV7-3 and TRBJ2-7; without DNA, the TCRdb call of TRBD2 cannot be checked. The CDR3 loop reads CASSFVAGGINEQYF.